This TCR beta chain came from a study (dated by TCRdb to 2016 to 2018). This clonotype was observed a few times. The antigen it binds to is not known. There are no base qualities to consult, and no much larger clone falls within one base. Libraries came from RT-PCR. Reads for this sample came from an Illumina MiSeq. Through fastp at Q25 and MiXCR, TCRdb rebuilt clones from the public reads, retaining in-frame beta chains. When rows share a CDR3 protein, they turn into one entry using the most common DNA and genes. This sample lists almost 700,000 distinct CDR3 sequences; about 14% were detected once. The top ten constitute 3.6% of the sample. CDR1 is given as KGHDR and CDR2 as SFDVKD, both from the germline V gene. The CDR3, from cysteine to phenylalanine, totals 13 residues. The CDR3 DNA has 39 bases and is translated from base 1. V loses 3 bases, J loses 7 bases, and the germline ends lie 11 bases apart.

This sequence originates from a female donor in good health, serving as a healthy control. This sequence uses TRBV24-1 and TRBJ2-5; the D gene is possibly TRBD1, with 5 bases matching. The sample was memory CD4+ T cells from blood. The sequence in DNA is TGTGCCACCAGTGATATCACAGGTTTGACCCAGTACTTC. It translates to CATSDITGLTQYF.